This passage covers 21 T cell receptor beta chains from one sample sequenced in a study of a mutant IDH1 vaccine in newly diagnosed glioma. Profiled with immunoSEQ multiplex PCR; TCRdb holds only in-frame clones, not every one. The sample contains over 55,000 clones, 82% of which appear only once. Time point defined: week 5, during vaccination. What each vaccine dose contained was 300 ug of mutant IDH1 20-mer peptide, accompanied by topical imiquimod. The antigens these receptors bind are not known. The specimen was PBMCs, collected from a glioma patient whose treatment included an IDH1 peptide vaccine. These receptors all come from a woman under 30 with glioma. Some clones in this sample may be carry-over from other donors' samples.

This clone showed up just once. The chain combines TRBV4-1 with TRBJ2-7, with 10 nucleotides matching TRBD2. Per the germline V gene, CDR1 is MGHRA and CDR2 is YSYEKL. The CDR3 is 16 residues long. V dropped 0 bases and J dropped 6; count of bases not matched to a gene: 8. The CDR3 DNA is TGCGCCAGCAGCCAAGACTCGGCTAGCGGGAGATCCGAGCAGTACTTC. Protein product: CASSQDSASGRSEQYF.

The chain employs TRBV5-1 and TRBJ1-4; possible D gene TRBD1, 5 bases. V dropped 3 bases and J dropped 0 bases, with 9 bases sitting between them. This CDR3 contains 15 residues. CDR1 and CDR2 from the germline V gene are SGHRS and YFSETQ. DNA for the CDR3: TGCGCCAGCAGCTCGGGGGGGACAACTAATGAAAAACTGTTTTTT. Its translation is CASSSGGTTNEKLFF. The whole variable domain, remainder taken from reference TRBV5-1 and TRBJ1-4, is KAGVTQTPRYLIKTRGQQVTLSCSPISGHRSVSWYQQTPGQGLQFLFEYFSETQRNKGNFPGRFSGRQFSNSRSEMNVSTLELGDSALYLCASSSGGTTNEKLFFGSGTQLSVL.

The rearrangement joins TRBV5-4 to TRBJ1-1, with 8 positions matching TRBD1. Per germline, CDR1 SGHNT and CDR2 YYREEE (reference sequence). V lost 4 bases and J lost 4; bases outside the gene matches: 18. There are 18 residues in the CDR3. The CDR3 sequence is CASSPGLRQGRAGTEAFF. CDR3 sequence (DNA): TGTGCCAGCAGCCCCGGGTTGAGACAGGGGAGAGCAGGCACTGAAGCTTTCTTT.

The chain joins TRBV30 to TRBJ2-3; the match to TRBD2 covers 7 bases. This CDR3 has 16 amino acids. With 3 bases clipped from V and 0 bases from J, the junction kept 9 bases outside the gene matches. The germline V gene encodes CDR1 GTSNPN and CDR2 SVGIG (reference sequence). CDR3: CAWSLGGSVSTDTQYF. CDR3 DNA sequence: TGTGCCTGGAGCCTTGGCGGGAGTGTTAGCACAGATACGCAGTATTTT.

The chain links TRBV29-1 to TRBJ1-1; D gene unclear. CDR1 and CDR2 (germline): SQVTM, ANQGSEA. Trimming removed 3 bases at V and 4 bases at J, with 9 bases between. This CDR3 region has 12 residues. Here the CDR3 DNA reads TGCAGCGTTGAGGCGGGAGGCACTGAAGCTTTCTTT. Its protein product is CSVEAGGTEAFF.

The rearrangement joins TRBV10-3 to TRBJ1-1, with D hard to call. The CDR3 sequence is 14 residues long. V was shortened by 1 base and J by 1 base, with 7 bases between the two germline ends. Germline V gene data show CDR1 as ENHRY and CDR2 as SYGVKD. CDR3 region: CAISELVGNTEAFF. The CDR3 nucleotides are TGTGCCATCAGTGAGTTGGTAGGGAACACTGAAGCTTTCTTT.

This chain connects TRBV19 to TRBJ1-2; tentative D call: TRBD1 (5 bases). Germline CDR1 and CDR2: LNHDA and SQIVND (reference sequence). The CDR3 has 13 amino acids. Between the trimmed V and J ends, which lost 4 bases and 5 bases, there was a span of 11 bases. This CDR3 is CASSRDLVYGYTF. CDR3 in DNA: TGTGCCAGTAGTAGGGACCTAGTATATGGCTACACCTTC. The whole variable domain, remainder taken from reference TRBV19 and TRBJ1-2, is DGGITQSPKYLFRKEGQNVTLSCEQNLNHDAMYWYRQDPGQGLRLIYYSQIVNDFQKGDIAEGYSVSREKKESFPLTVTSAQKNPTAFYLCASSRDLVYGYTFGSGTRLTVV.

This clone appeared a single time. The V and J genes are TRBV9 and TRBJ2-7; the D is unclear. Trimming removed 4 bases from V and 11 bases from J, with 19 bases in between. The CDR3 consists of 13 residues. Germline V gene lookup returns CDR1 SGDLS and CDR2 YYNGEE. CDR3 bases: TGTGCCAGCAGCTCCCCTAGAGGTATCGAAAAGTACTTC. It yields the protein CASSSPRGIEKYF. Combining the CDR3 with reference TRBV9 and TRBJ2-7 gives the whole variable domain DSGVTQTPKHLITATGQRVTLRCSPRSGDLSVYWYQQSLDQGLQFLIQYYNGEERAKGNILERFSAQQFPDLHSELNLSSLELGDSALYFCASSSPRGIEKYFGPGTRLTVT.

J is TRBJ2-5 and V is TRBV4-2, with 7 bases fitting TRBD2. J lost 4 bases, V lost 2 bases, and 1 base had no gene match. CDR1 is LGHNA, CDR2 YNFKEQ, per germline. The CDR3 spans 13 residues. The CDR3 sequence: CASSQWEGETQYF. CDR3 nucleotides: TGTGCCAGCAGCCAATGGGAGGGAGAGACCCAGTACTTC.

The J gene is TRBJ1-5, the V gene TRBV6-4; D gene unclear. CDR3 length equals 15 residues. Per the germline V gene, CDR1 is MRHNA and CDR2 is SNTAGT. Trimming took off 2 bases at V and 0 bases at J, with 8 bases between the two ends. The CDR3 region is CASSDMIPSNQPQHF. Here the CDR3 DNA reads TGTGCCAGCAGTGACATGATTCCTAGCAATCAGCCCCAGCATTTT.

V is TRBV9 and J is TRBJ1-2, with a tentative D call TRBD1 (6 bases). CDR3 length: 16 residues. V lost 4 bases and J 8 bases, leaving 24 bases between the germline ends. Germline assignment: CDR1 SGDLS and CDR2 YYNGEE. The DNA of the CDR3 is TGTGCCAGCAGCCCCGAGGGGGGACCCGCCTTGCGGGGCTACACCTTC. Its translation: CASSPEGGPALRGYTF.

The chain has TRBV6-5 and TRBJ2-1; TRBD2 matches at 8 bases. In germline, CDR1 is MNHEY, CDR2 SVGAGI. CDR3 size: 16 residues. The J segment lost 6 bases and the V segment lost 0 bases, leaving 7 bases of the junction unmatched. The CDR3 here is CASSYSRGGGSNEQFF. In nucleotides, the CDR3 is TGTGCCAGCAGTTACTCCCGGGGGGGCGGATCCAATGAGCAGTTCTTC.

The chain has TRBV4-3 and TRBJ2-5, with 7 nucleotides matching TRBD1. The CDR3 is 15 residues long. Germline V gives CDR1 LGHNA, CDR2 YSLEER. V gave up 3 bases and J gave up 1 base; unmatched junction bases: 5. This CDR3 is CASSQMTGIQETQYF. CDR3 coding DNA: TGCGCCAGCAGCCAGATGACAGGGATCCAAGAGACCCAGTACTTC.

V and J are TRBV6-6 and TRBJ1-3; 8 positions match TRBD1. Germline CDR1 is MNHNY and CDR2 is SVGAGI (reference sequence). The CDR3 runs to 15 residues. V was clipped by 7 bases and J by 0 bases; unmatched bases: 5. The CDR3 is CASTTGGDSGNTIYF. In DNA, the CDR3 is TGTGCCAGCACCACAGGGGGGGACTCTGGAAACACCATATATTTT.

Only one count was recorded for this clone. The chain couples TRBV29-1 to TRBJ2-1; 7 nucleotides align to TRBD1. From germline, CDR1 is SQVTM and CDR2 ANQGSEA. V lost 0 bases, J lost 12 bases, and 8 bases stayed unmatched. CDR3 size: 13 residues. CDR3 sequence: CSVEEGYPGGQFF. CDR3 nucleotides: TGCAGCGTTGAAGAGGGCTACCCAGGGGGGCAGTTCTTC.

This clone is termed medium-sized (0.01 to 0.1%). The chain recombines TRBV7-9 with TRBJ2-5; 7 bases fit TRBD2. The J call is doubtful: the DNA matches TRBJ2-7 better. Germline V CDR1 and CDR2: SEHNR, FQNEAQ (reference sequence). The CDR3 consists of 15 residues. The CDR3 spells CASSSDPTSSHEQYF. CDR3 DNA sequence: TGTGCCAGCAGCTCCGATCCGACTAGCAGCCACGAGCAGTACTTC.

This chain uses TRBV29-1 with TRBJ2-1, with 10 bases lining up with TRBD2. The CDR3 is 15 amino acids. Germline V lookup: CDR1 SQVTM, CDR2 ANQGSEA. J lost 6 bases, V lost 7 bases, and 12 bases had no gene match. CDR3 in amino acids: CSARGLAGEANEQFF. CDR3 bases: TGCAGCGCCAGGGGGCTAGCGGGAGAGGCCAATGAGCAGTTCTTC.

The rearrangement uses TRBV5-1 and TRBJ2-1; D ambiguous. Per the germline V gene, CDR1 is SGHRS and CDR2 is YFSETQ. The CDR3 has 13 amino acids. Trimming took 4 bases from V and 7 from J, leaving 12 bases between them. CDR3 bases: TGCGCCAGCAGCCCTCCTAGTCCAAATGAGCAGTTCTTC. This encodes CASSPPSPNEQFF.

The chain employs TRBV6-5 and TRBJ1-1, with no clear D. Germline loops: CDR1 MNHEY, CDR2 SVGAGI. The ends were cut back, 0 bases at V and 0 bases at J, with 8 bases in the middle. CDR3 length: 15 amino acids. This chain's CDR3 is CASSYSYGMNTEAFF. For the CDR3, the DNA is TGTGCCAGCAGTTACTCGTATGGGATGAACACTGAAGCTTTCTTT.

This chain uses TRBV5-4 with TRBJ2-3; TRBD1 aligns across 9 bases. V shed 0 bases, J shed 0 bases, and the junction held 2 bases outside the gene matches. This CDR3 is built from 16 residues. Per the germline V gene, CDR1 is SGHNT and CDR2 is YYREEE (reference sequence). The chain's CDR3 is CASSLGDRDSTDTQYF. The CDR3, as DNA: TGTGCCAGCAGCTTGGGGGACAGGGATAGCACAGATACGCAGTATTTT. The complete variable domain, with remaining parts taken from reference TRBV5-4 and TRBJ2-3, reads ETGVTQSPTHLIKTRGQQVTLRCSSQSGHNTVSWYQQALGQGPQFIFQYYREEENGRGNFPPRFSGLQFPNYSSELNVNALELDDSALYLCASSLGDRDSTDTQYFGPGTRLTVL.

The DNA for the CDR3 is TGTGCCAGTAGTATTACCGGGACAGGGGGCAGCAATCAGCCCCAGCATTTT. Its protein is CASSITGTGGSNQPQHF. The chain recombines TRBV19 with TRBJ1-5; TRBD1 matches 12 bases. The CDR3 has 17 residues. Germline V lookup: CDR1 LNHDA, CDR2 SQIVND (reference sequence). V shed 3 bases, J shed 1 base, and the junction held 4 bases outside the gene matches.